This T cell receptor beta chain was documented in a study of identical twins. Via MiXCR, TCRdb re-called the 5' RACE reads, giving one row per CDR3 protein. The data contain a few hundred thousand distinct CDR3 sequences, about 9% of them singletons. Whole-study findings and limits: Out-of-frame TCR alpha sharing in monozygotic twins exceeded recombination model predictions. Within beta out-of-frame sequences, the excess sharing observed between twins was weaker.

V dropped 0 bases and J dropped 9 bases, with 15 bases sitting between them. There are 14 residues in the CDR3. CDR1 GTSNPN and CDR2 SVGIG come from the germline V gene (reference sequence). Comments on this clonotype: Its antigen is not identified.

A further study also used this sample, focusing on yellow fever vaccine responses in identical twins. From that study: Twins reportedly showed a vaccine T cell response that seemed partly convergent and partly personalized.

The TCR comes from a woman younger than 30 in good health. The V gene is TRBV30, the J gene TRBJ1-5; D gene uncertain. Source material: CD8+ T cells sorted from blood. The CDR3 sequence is CAWSVPDGSRPQHF. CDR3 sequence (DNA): TGTGCCTGGAGTGTACCGGACGGGTCCCGGCCCCAGCATTTT.